Included here is one TCR beta chain sequence, with context. This CDR3 contains 15 residues. V gave up 0 bases and J gave up 6 bases; unmatched junction bases: 7. Germline V gives CDR1 SGHRS, CDR2 YFSETQ. This entry belongs to a study of blood T cell repertoires in COVID-19. Study as a whole: COVID-19 samples collected from the United States, Italy and Spain covered acute and convalescent phases. PBMCs, B-cell-depleted T cells, or T cells were the source of the cDNA or gDNA that made up the material.

Authors' analysis steps: Researchers report that nucleated cell counts were estimated from reference gene primer amplification. TCRdb's copy holds only in-frame clones and misses some; the assay was immunoSEQ multiplex PCR. The DNA gave D and trimming, while V, J and clone size come from that table. The data show roughly 100,000 clones, with 80% to 85% seen just once and 15% held by the top ten. The sequence derives from a woman of 80 years or more with acute or convalescent COVID-19. This chain links TRBV5-1 with TRBJ1-1, with 8 positions matching TRBD1. Sequenced: peripheral blood. Written as DNA, the CDR3 is TGCGCCAGCAGCTTGGGGGACAGGTATTCCCCTGAAGCTTTCTTT. The encoded protein is CASSLGDRYSPEAFF.